Presented here are 25 T cell receptor beta chains from one specimen sequenced in a study of T cell repertoires in cytomegalovirus infection. Using its own MiXCR run on the reads, TCRdb lists one record per CDR3 protein. The table includes about 740,000 distinct CDR3 sequences, roughly 33% detected once. These receptors have no known antigen. The input for sequencing was cultured PBMCs, taken from culture after CMV antigen stimulation. All receptors derive from a human donor in good health (CMV status not recorded). Some clones in this sample may be carry-over from other donors' samples.

The chain is built from TRBV19 and TRBJ2-1; D is possibly TRBD2 (6 bases). V shed 3 bases and J shed 9 bases, with 18 bases lying between them. This CDR3 is built from 15 residues. The V gene's germline CDR1 is LNHDA and CDR2 SQIVND (reference sequence). CDR3 protein: CASSMRSGGPIEQFF. CDR3 coding DNA: TGTGCCAGTAGTATGCGTAGCGGCGGGCCCATTGAGCAGTTCTTC.

J is TRBJ2-7 and V is TRBV2, with D possibly being TRBD1 (6 bases). The CDR3 covers 16 residues. The germline gives CDR1 SNHLY, CDR2 FYNNEI. Trimming removed 2 bases at V and 2 bases at J, with 16 bases between. The CDR3 spells CASSETGLGGTYEQYF. In nucleotides, the CDR3 is TGTGCCAGCAGTGAAACCGGTTTAGGGGGAACCTACGAGCAGTACTTC.

The V call is TRBV12-3 or TRBV12-4, the J call TRBJ2-2; unclear D gene. V was clipped by 5 bases and J by 1 base, with 11 bases between them. This CDR3 spans 15 amino acids. The CDR3 nucleotides read TGTGCCAGCAGTCGAGGTGAATTGAACACCGGGGAGCTGTTTTTT. It yields the protein CASSRGELNTGELFF.

The V call is TRBV2, the J call TRBJ2-2; TRBD1 aligns across 10 bases. The germline V gene encodes CDR1 SNHLY and CDR2 FYNNEI. This CDR3 spans 17 amino acids. Trimming cost V 8 bases and J 3 bases; bases outside gene matches: 12. CDR3 sequence reads: CASQDLPGTGDTGELFF. DNA of the CDR3: TGTGCCAGCCAAGACCTACCCGGGACAGGGGACACCGGGGAGCTGTTTTTT.

In this sample, this clonotype turned up a few times. The rearrangement joins TRBV5-3 to TRBJ1-1; 10 nucleotides line up with TRBD1. TRBV5-3 is an open reading frame whose function is uncertain. The trim removed 8 bases at V and 12 bases at J, leaving 19 bases unmatched. The CDR3 runs to 15 residues. CDR3 sequence reads: CASSNTRGTGEITFF. The CDR3 bases are TGTGCCAGCAGCAATACCCGAGGGACAGGGGAGATTACTTTCTTT.

This sequence joins TRBV11-2 and TRBJ2-3, with 8 bases aligning to TRBD2. The length of the CDR3 is 19 residues. The ends lost 0 bases at V and 0 bases at J; junction bases unmatched: 11. Per germline, CDR1 SGHAT and CDR2 FQNNGV. CDR3 sequence: CASSLDLASGYSSTDTQYF. In DNA form, the CDR3 reads TGTGCCAGCAGCTTAGATCTGGCTAGCGGGTACTCTAGCACAGATACGCAGTATTTT.

The V and J genes are TRBV10-2 and TRBJ2-1; D is unresolved. V was cut by 6 bases and J by 6 bases, with 15 bases left in between. The CDR3 consists of 14 residues. CDR1 is WSHSY and CDR2 is SAAADI in the germline V gene. CDR3 sequence (DNA): TGCGCCAGCAGAGACGTCTGGGCGTCCAATGAGCAGTTCTTC. Protein sequence: CASRDVWASNEQFF.

This clonotype was found a few times. The chain combines TRBV29-1 with TRBJ2-1, with D perhaps TRBD1 or TRBD2 (5 bases each). This CDR3 comprises 13 residues. Germline CDR1 is SQVTM and CDR2 is ANQGSEA. V lost 8 bases, J lost 7 bases, and 18 bases lay in between. CDR3 sequence reads: CSNSRGRYNEQFF. The CDR3 bases are TGCAGCAACTCTCGGGGCCGGTATAATGAGCAGTTCTTC.

The chain combines TRBV27 with TRBJ1-5; the D gene is possibly TRBD1 (5 bases). This CDR3 is 13 amino acids long. The ends were cut back, 5 bases at V and 6 bases at J, with 11 bases in the middle. The germline CDR1 and CDR2 sequences are MNHEY and SMNVEV (reference sequence). The chain's CDR3 is CASSGKRGQPQHF. In nucleotides, the CDR3 is TGTGCCAGCAGTGGTAAGAGGGGTCAGCCCCAGCATTTT.

This sequence joins TRBV14 and TRBJ1-2, with D uncertain. CDR1 and CDR2 from the germline V gene are SGHDN and FVKESK. Trimming removed 1 base from V and 8 bases from J, with 14 bases in between. There are 14 residues in the CDR3. DNA of the CDR3: TGTGCCAGCAGCCAAGTCCCCTGCTTTCGGGGCTACACCTTC. It encodes CASSQVPCFRGYTF.

In its sample, this clonotype was seen a few times. This chain joins TRBV11-2 and TRBJ2-5; maybe TRBD1 (5 bases). The CDR3 is made up of 13 amino acids. V lost 2 bases to trimming and J lost 5 bases, with 9 bases between them. Germline V gene lookup returns CDR1 SGHAT and CDR2 FQNNGV. The CDR3 is CASSLYRRETQYF. The CDR3 DNA reads as TGTGCCAGCAGCTTATACAGGCGGGAGACCCAGTACTTC.

Ten or more counts support this clonotype. V gene TRBV7-2 combines with J gene TRBJ1-3; D not certain. Trimming cost V 3 bases and J 0 bases, with 6 bases left between them. Per germline, CDR1 SGHTA and CDR2 FQGNSA. The CDR3 has 14 residues. The CDR3 sequence is CASSLADSGNTIYF. The CDR3 nucleotides read TGTGCCAGCAGCTTGGCAGACTCTGGAAACACCATATATTTT.

This chain connects TRBV7-6 to TRBJ2-7, with 10 bases identical to TRBD2. This CDR3 region has 16 residues. V shed 0 bases and J 5 bases; nucleotides not matched to a gene: 7. Germline CDR1 reads SGHVS; CDR2 reads FNYEAQ. The CDR3 region is CASSLAASGRFHEQYF. CDR3 coding DNA: TGTGCCAGCAGCTTAGCGGCTAGCGGGAGATTCCACGAGCAGTACTTC.

The J gene is TRBJ2-3, the V gene TRBV5-1; TRBD2 matches 7 bases. Germline V CDR1 and CDR2: SGHRS, YFSETQ. J was trimmed by 4 bases and V by 5 bases; bases with no gene match: 10. There are 15 residues in the CDR3. The CDR3 sequence: CASRVGGTFADTQYF. The CDR3 nucleotides read TGCGCCAGCAGGGTGGGAGGGACCTTCGCAGATACGCAGTATTTT.

This clonotype has just one count. At one boundary the junction diverges from the germline segment, which might be a read error. The rearrangement links TRBV4-2 to TRBJ2-3, with 13 bases that match TRBD2. CDR1 and CDR2 from the germline V gene are LGHNA and YNFKEQ. This CDR3 has 16 residues. For the CDR3, the DNA is TGTGCCAGCAGCCCCCTACTAGCGGGGGGGCAAGATAAGCAGTATTTT. It encodes CASSPLLAGGQDKQYF.

This clonotype has more than one count but fewer than ten. The chain uses TRBV20-1 and TRBJ2-7, with 9 bases fitting TRBD1. V gave up 4 bases and J gave up 1 base; unmatched junction bases: 8. Germline V lookup: CDR1 DFQATT, CDR2 SNEGSKA (reference sequence). The CDR3 is 15 residues long. CDR3: CSATGGDRASYEQYF. The CDR3 DNA follows: TGCAGTGCTACCGGAGGGGACAGGGCATCCTACGAGCAGTACTTC.

The chain uses TRBV27 and TRBJ1-2; D unclear. Per germline, CDR1 MNHEY and CDR2 SMNVEV (reference sequence). This CDR3 spans 13 amino acids. V gave up 4 bases and J gave up 3 bases, with 9 bases separating them. The CDR3: CASSSRRYYGYTF. The CDR3 DNA follows: TGTGCCAGCAGTTCGAGACGGTACTATGGCTACACCTTC.

This clonotype appeared many times. The CDR3 is CASSFSSQGGSTLHF. CDR3 DNA: TGTGCCAGCAGCTTTTCATCCCAGGGAGGGAGCACCCTCCACTTT. The chain joins TRBV7-2 to TRBJ1-6; a weak D match, TRBD1 (5 bases). CDR3 size: 15 residues. CDR1 is SGHTA and CDR2 is FQGNSA in the germline V gene. The V end was cut by 3 bases, the J end by 14 bases, with 20 bases between.

In its sample, this clonotype was seen once. V usage is TRBV2 and J usage is TRBJ2-7; TRBD1 matches 7 bases. V lost 5 bases, J lost 6 bases, and 4 bases stayed unmatched. Germline assignment: CDR1 SNHLY and CDR2 FYNNEI. The CDR3 has 12 residues. Here the CDR3 reads CASSQGGSEQYF. The CDR3 DNA sequence: TGTGCCAGCAGTCAAGGGGGCAGCGAGCAGTACTTC.

The chain joins TRBV6-6 to TRBJ2-5; possibly TRBD1 or TRBD2 for D (5 bases each). V lost 7 bases, J lost 8 bases, and 17 bases lay in between. Looked up from germline, CDR1 is MNHNY and CDR2 is SVGAGI (reference sequence). The CDR3 covers 13 residues. The CDR3 region has the DNA TGTGCCAGCATCACTAGGGGTCTCGAAACCCAGTACTTC. This sequence encodes CASITRGLETQYF.

The chain combines TRBV18 with TRBJ2-7; 11 bases line up with TRBD2. The CDR3 length is 16 residues. V lost 5 bases to trimming and J lost 0 bases; unmatched junction nucleotides: 6. The V gene's germline CDR1 is KGHSH and CDR2 LQKENI. The CDR3 DNA sequence: TGTGCCAGCTCATTGGATCTAGCGGGAGGCTCCTACGAGCAGTACTTC. It codes for CASSLDLAGGSYEQYF.

This clonotype has just a few counts. The chain couples TRBV15 to TRBJ1-1; D call uncertain. Trimming took off 3 bases at V and 2 bases at J, with 10 bases between the two ends. CDR3 size: 14 residues. Germline CDR1 LNHNV, CDR2 YYDKDF (reference sequence). CDR3 sequence: CATSRTDGNTEAFF. DNA for the CDR3: TGTGCCACCAGCAGGACGGACGGAAACACTGAAGCTTTCTTT. The full variable domain, in which reference TRBV15 and TRBJ1-1 provide the parts outside the CDR3, is DAMVIQNPRYQVTQFGKPVTLSCSQTLNHNVMYWYQQKSSQAPKLLFHYYDKDFNNEADTPDNFQSRRPNTSFCFLDIRSPGLGDTAMYLCATSRTDGNTEAFFGQGTRLTVV.

The chain carries TRBV5-1 and TRBJ2-5; 12 positions match TRBD2. Losses at the gene ends were 4 bases for V and 2 bases for J; bases not matched to a gene: 18. The germline V gene has CDR1 SGHRS and CDR2 YFSETQ. The CDR3 runs 20 residues. The CDR3: CASSPRTSGALRGIQETQYF. CDR3 DNA: TGCGCCAGCAGCCCCAGGACTAGCGGGGCCCTGCGGGGAATTCAAGAGACCCAGTACTTC.

This clonotype was seen only once. The chain couples TRBV7-9 to TRBJ2-3; 10 nucleotides match TRBD2. The length of the CDR3 is 14 residues. The germline gives CDR1 SEHNR, CDR2 FQNEAQ (reference sequence). The V segment lost 9 bases and the J segment 4 bases; nucleotides outside the gene matches: 7. The chain's CDR3 is CASTEAGGADTQYF. The CDR3 DNA is TGTGCCAGTACTGAAGCGGGGGGGGCAGATACGCAGTATTTT. Full variable domain (outside the CDR3, taken from reference TRBV7-9 and TRBJ2-3): DTGVSQNPRHKITKRGQNVTFRCDPISEHNRLYWYRQTLGQGPEFLTYFQNEAQLEKSRLLSDRFSAERPKGSFSTLEIQRTEQGDSAMYLCASTEAGGADTQYFGPGTRLTVL.

This clonotype occurred a few times. The rearrangement uses TRBV7-8 and TRBJ2-1; no reliable D call. V was clipped by 3 bases and J by 5 bases, with 17 bases between them. This CDR3 spans 16 amino acids. Germline CDR1 SGHVS, CDR2 FQNEAQ. DNA of the CDR3: TGTGCCAGCAGCTTGTCCGTAGCAGTACGACACAATGAGCAGTTCTTC. This codes for CASSLSVAVRHNEQFF.